The T cell receptor beta chain under discussion was sequenced for a study of brain T cells in children with intractable seizures. Only cases whose brain tissue showed the highest T cell transcript signatures were sequenced. The method was immunoSEQ multiplex PCR; TCRdb's version includes in-frame clones alone and lacks a portion of them. The repertoire holds 110,000 or so clones, around 94% seen once, with about 3.8% in the top ten. Of note for this clone: Its antigen is currently unknown.

General observations from the study: Patients' HCMV serostatus was unknown; virus specificity rests on CDR3 similarity alone. Pre- and post-surgery blood differed in depth, so pre-surgery absences may be undersampling.

CDR3 length equals 12 residues. With 0 bases removed from V and 6 bases from J, the gap between germline ends came to 2 bases. Germline V gene data show CDR1 as KGHSY and CDR2 as FQNENV. This sequence was found in a boy under two years old with hemimegalencephaly and intractable seizures. The source material was peripheral blood, sampled at surgery. V usage is TRBV16 and J usage is TRBJ1-4; D is ambiguous. CDR3 region: CASSQSYEKLFF. The CDR3 DNA reads TGTGCCAGCAGCCAATCGTATGAAAAACTGTTTTTT.